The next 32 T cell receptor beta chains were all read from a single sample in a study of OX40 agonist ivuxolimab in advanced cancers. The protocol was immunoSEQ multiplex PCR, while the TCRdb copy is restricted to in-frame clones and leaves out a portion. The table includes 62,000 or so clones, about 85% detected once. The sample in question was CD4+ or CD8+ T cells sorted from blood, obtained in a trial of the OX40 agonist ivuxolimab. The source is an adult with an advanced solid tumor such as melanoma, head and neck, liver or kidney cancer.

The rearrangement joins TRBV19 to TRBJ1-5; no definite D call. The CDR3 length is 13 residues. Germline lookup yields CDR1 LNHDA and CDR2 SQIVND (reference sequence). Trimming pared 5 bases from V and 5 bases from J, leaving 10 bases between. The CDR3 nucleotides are TGTGCCAGTAGTGTTAACCCCGATCAGCCCCAGCATTTT. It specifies CASSVNPDQPQHF.

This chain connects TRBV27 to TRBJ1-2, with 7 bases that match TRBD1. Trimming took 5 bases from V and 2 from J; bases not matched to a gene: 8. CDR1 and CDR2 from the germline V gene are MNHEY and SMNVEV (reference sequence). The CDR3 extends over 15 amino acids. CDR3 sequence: CASSRRGGLNYGYTF. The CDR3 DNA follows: TGTGCCAGCAGTAGGAGAGGGGGCCTCAACTATGGCTACACCTTC.

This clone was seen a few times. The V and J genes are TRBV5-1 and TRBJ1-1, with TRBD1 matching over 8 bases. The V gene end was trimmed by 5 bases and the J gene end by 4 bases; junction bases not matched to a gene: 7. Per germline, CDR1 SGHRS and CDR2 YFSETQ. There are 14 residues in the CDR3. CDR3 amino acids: CASRGTRGRTEAFF. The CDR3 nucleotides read TGCGCCAGCAGGGGGACCAGGGGGCGCACTGAAGCTTTCTTT.

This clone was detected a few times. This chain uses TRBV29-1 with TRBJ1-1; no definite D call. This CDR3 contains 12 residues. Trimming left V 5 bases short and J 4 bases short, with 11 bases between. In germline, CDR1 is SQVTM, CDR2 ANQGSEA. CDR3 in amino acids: CSVLGLGTEAFF. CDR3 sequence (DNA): TGCAGCGTTTTGGGTTTGGGCACTGAAGCTTTCTTT.

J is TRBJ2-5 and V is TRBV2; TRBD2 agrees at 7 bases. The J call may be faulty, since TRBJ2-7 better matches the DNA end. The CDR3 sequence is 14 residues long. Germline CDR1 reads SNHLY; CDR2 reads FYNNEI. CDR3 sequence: CASSEWGRAYEQYF. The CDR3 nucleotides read TGTGCCAGCAGTGAATGGGGGAGGGCCTACGAGCAGTACTTC.

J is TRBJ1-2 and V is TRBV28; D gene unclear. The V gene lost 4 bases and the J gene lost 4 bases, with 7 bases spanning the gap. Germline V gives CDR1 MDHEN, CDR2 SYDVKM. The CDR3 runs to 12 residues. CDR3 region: CASSYAAYGYTF. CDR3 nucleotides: TGTGCCAGCAGTTACGCGGCCTATGGCTACACCTTC.

The CDR3 nucleotides are TGTGCCAGCAGTACCGGGACAACAGTTTACGAGCAGTACTTC. This gives the protein CASSTGTTVYEQYF. V gene TRBV28 combines with J gene TRBJ2-7, with D perhaps matching TRBD1 (6 bases). Between the trimmed V and J ends, which lost 5 bases and 4 bases, there was a span of 15 bases. Germline values: CDR1 MDHEN, CDR2 SYDVKM. This CDR3 region has 14 residues.

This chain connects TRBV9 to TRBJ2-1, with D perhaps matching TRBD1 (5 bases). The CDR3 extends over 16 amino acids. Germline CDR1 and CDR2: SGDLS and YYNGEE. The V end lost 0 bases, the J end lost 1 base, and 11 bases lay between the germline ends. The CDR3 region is CASSVVGQGSYNEQFF. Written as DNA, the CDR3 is TGTGCCAGCAGCGTAGTGGGGCAGGGATCCTACAATGAGCAGTTCTTC.

In nucleotides, the CDR3 is TGCGCCAGCAGCTCCTCTGCCGGGACAGGGGGGAAGACCCAGTACTTC. Its protein is CASSSSAGTGGKTQYF. This chain joins TRBV5-1 and TRBJ2-5; 11 bases align to TRBD1. V lost 3 bases to trimming and J lost 6 bases; unmatched junction nucleotides: 10. The CDR3 has 16 amino acids. In germline, CDR1 is SGHRS, CDR2 YFSETQ.

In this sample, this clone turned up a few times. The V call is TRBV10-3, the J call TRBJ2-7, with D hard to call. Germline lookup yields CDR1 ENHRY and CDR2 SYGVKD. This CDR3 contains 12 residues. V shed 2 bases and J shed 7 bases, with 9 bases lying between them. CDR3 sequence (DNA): TGTGCCATCAGTGAGATTTTGGAGGAGCAGTACTTC. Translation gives CAISEILEEQYF.

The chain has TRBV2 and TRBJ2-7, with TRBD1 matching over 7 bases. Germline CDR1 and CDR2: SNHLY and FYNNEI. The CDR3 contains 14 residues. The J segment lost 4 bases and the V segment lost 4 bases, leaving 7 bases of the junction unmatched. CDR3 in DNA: TGTGCCAGCAGTGGAGTTCCAGGGGGATACGAGCAGTACTTC. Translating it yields CASSGVPGGYEQYF.

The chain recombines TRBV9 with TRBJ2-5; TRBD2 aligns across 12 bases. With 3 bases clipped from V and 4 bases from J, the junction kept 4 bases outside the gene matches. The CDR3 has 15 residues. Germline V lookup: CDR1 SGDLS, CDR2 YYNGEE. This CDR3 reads CASSEGLAGLETQYF. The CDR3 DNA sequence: TGTGCCAGCAGCGAGGGACTAGCGGGTTTAGAGACCCAGTACTTC.

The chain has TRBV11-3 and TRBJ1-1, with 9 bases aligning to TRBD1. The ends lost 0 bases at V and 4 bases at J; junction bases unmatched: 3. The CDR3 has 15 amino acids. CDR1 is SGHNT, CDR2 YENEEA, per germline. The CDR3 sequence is CASSLDPGQGTEAFF. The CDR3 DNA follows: TGTGCCAGCAGCTTAGATCCGGGACAGGGCACTGAAGCTTTCTTT.

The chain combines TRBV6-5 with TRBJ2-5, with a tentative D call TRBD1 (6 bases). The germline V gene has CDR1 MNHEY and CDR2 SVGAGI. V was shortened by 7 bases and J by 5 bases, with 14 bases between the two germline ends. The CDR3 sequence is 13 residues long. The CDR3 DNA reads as TGTGCCAGCACCAACCCAGGGGTGGAGACCCAGTACTTC. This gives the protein CASTNPGVETQYF.

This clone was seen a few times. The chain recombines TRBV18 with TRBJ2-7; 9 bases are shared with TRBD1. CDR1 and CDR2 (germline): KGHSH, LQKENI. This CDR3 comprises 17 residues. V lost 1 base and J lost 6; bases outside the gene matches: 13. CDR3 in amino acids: CASSPRIMGQGKGEQYF. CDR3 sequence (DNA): TGTGCCAGCTCACCACGTATCATGGGACAGGGCAAGGGCGAGCAGTACTTC.

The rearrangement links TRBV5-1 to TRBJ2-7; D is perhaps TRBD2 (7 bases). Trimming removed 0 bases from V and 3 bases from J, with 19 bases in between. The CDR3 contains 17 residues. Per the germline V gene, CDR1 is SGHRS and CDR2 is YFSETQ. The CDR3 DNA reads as TGCGCCAGCAGCTTGGATGGGGGGGCGGCAGGACTCTACGAGCAGTACTTC. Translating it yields CASSLDGGAAGLYEQYF.

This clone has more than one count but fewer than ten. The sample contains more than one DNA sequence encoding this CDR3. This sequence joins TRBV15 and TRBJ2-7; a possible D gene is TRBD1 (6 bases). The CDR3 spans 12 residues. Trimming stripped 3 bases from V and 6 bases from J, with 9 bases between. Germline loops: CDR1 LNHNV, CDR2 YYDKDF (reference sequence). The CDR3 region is CATSRQGIEQYF. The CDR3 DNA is TGTGCCACCAGCAGGCAGGGGATCGAGCAGTACTTC.

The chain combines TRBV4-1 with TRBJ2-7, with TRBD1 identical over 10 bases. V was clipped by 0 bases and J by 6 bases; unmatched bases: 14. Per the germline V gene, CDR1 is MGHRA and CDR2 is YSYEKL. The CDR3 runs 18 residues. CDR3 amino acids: CASSQDGSGTGERGEQYF. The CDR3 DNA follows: TGCGCCAGCAGCCAAGATGGGTCGGGGACAGGGGAGAGGGGCGAGCAGTACTTC.

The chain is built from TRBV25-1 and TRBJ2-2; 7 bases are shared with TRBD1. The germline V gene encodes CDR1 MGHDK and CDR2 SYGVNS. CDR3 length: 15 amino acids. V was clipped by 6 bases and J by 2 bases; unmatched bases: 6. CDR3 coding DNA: TGTGCCAGCAGGACGACAGGGCCCAACACCGGGGAGCTGTTTTTT. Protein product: CASRTTGPNTGELFF.

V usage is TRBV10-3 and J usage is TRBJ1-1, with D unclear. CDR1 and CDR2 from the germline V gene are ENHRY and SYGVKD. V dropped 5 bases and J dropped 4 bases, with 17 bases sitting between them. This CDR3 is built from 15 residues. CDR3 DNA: TGTGCCATCAGTCTTTCACAGCTATCGGGCACTGAAGCTTTCTTT. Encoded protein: CAISLSQLSGTEAFF.

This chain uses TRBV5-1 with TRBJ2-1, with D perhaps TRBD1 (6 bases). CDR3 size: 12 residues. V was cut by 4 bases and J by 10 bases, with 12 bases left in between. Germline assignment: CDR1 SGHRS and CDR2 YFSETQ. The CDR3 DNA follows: TGCGCCAGCAGCGTCCGGGACACCGAGCAGTTCTTC. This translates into CASSVRDTEQFF.

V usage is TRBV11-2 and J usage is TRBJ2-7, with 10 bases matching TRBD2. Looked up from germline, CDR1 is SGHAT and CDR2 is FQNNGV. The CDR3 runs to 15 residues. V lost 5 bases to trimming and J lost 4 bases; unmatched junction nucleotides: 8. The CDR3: CASSPLAGALYEQYF. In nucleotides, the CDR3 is TGTGCCAGCAGCCCGCTAGCGGGAGCGTTGTACGAGCAGTACTTC.

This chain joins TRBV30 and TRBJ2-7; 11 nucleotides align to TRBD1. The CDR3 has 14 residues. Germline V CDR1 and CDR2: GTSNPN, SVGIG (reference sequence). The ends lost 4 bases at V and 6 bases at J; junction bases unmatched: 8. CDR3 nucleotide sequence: TGTGCCTGGACCGAGCGGGACAGGGGGAGCGAGCAGTACTTC. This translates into CAWTERDRGSEQYF.

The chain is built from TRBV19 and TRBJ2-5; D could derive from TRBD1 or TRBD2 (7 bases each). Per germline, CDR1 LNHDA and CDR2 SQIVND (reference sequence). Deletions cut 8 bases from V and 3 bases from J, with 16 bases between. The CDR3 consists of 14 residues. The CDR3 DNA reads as TGTGCCAGTGGGGGAGGGGGCGGAAAAGAGACCCAGTACTTC. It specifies CASGGGGGKETQYF.

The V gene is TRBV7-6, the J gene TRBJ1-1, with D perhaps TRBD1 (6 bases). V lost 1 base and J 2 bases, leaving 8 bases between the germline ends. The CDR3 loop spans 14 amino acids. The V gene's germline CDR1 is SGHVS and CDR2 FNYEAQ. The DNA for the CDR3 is TGTGCCAGCAGCTTAGTTGGGGGCAACACTGAAGCTTTCTTT. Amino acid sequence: CASSLVGGNTEAFF.

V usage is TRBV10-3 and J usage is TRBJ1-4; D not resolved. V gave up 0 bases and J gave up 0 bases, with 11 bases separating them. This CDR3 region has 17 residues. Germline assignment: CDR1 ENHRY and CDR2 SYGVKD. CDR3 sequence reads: CAISESGRGATNEKLFF. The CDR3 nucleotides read TGTGCCATCAGTGAGTCGGGCAGAGGAGCAACTAATGAAAAACTGTTTTTT.

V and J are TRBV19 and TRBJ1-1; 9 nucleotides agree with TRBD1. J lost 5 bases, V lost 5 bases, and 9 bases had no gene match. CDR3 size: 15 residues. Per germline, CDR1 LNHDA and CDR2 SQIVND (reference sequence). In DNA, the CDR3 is TGTGCCAGTAGTCCAATCTCAGACAGGGGGACTGAAGCTTTCTTT. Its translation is CASSPISDRGTEAFF.

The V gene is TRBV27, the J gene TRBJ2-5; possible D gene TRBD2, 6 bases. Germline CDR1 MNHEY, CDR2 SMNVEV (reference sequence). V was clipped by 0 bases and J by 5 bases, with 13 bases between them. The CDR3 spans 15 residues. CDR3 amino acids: CASSLSLARRETQYF. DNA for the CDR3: TGTGCCAGCAGTTTATCGCTAGCGAGGAGGGAGACCCAGTACTTC.

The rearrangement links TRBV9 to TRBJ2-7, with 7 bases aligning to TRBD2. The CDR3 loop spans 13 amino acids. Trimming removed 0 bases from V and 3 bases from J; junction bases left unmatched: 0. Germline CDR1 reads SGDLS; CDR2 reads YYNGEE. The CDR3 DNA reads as TGTGCCAGCAGCGTAGGGGACTACTACGAGCAGTACTTC. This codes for CASSVGDYYEQYF.

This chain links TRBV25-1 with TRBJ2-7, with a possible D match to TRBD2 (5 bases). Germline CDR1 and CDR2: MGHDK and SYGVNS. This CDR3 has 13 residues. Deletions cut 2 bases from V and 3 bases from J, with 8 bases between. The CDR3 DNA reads TGTGCCAGCAGTGAACCGGGGATCTACGAGCAGTACTTC. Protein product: CASSEPGIYEQYF.

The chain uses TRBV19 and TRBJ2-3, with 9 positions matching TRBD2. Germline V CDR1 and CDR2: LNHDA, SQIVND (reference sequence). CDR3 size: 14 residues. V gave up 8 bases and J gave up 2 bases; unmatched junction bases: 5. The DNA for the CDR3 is TGTGCCAGTGAGAGCGGGAGGCCCACAGATACGCAGTATTTT. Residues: CASESGRPTDTQYF.

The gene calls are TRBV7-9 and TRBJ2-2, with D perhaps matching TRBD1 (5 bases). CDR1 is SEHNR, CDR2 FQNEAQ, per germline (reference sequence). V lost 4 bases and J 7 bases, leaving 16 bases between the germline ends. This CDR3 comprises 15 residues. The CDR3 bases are TGTGCCAGCAGCTCCCCCTGGGGCCTGGGCGGGGAGCTGTTTTTT. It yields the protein CASSSPWGLGGELFF.